One and the same sample provided the 24 T cell receptor beta chains below, sequenced in a study of OX40 agonist ivuxolimab in advanced cancers. Clones were read by immunoSEQ multiplex PCR, and TCRdb kept only the in-frame ones, dropping some. The sample lists 65,000 to 100,000 clones, approximately 85% occurring once. Sequences were derived from CD4+ or CD8+ T cells sorted from blood, sampled in a trial of the OX40 agonist ivuxolimab. Source of these receptors: an adult with an advanced solid tumor such as melanoma, head and neck, liver or kidney cancer.

This chain connects TRBV6-1 to TRBJ2-2; tentatively, D is TRBD1 (6 bases). This CDR3 is built from 13 residues. Germline V gives CDR1 MNHNS, CDR2 SASEGT. Between the trimmed V and J ends, which lost 4 bases and 9 bases, there was a span of 12 bases. CDR3 loop: CASSAQGPRELFF. DNA for the CDR3: TGTGCCAGCAGTGCACAGGGCCCCCGGGAGCTGTTTTTT.

J is TRBJ2-1 and V is TRBV18; 16 bases map to TRBD2. This CDR3 is built from 16 residues. CDR1 KGHSH and CDR2 LQKENI come from the germline V gene. Trimming cost V 3 bases and J 8 bases; bases outside gene matches: 4. CDR3: CASSPGLAGGSDEQFF. CDR3 in DNA: TGTGCCAGCTCACCGGGACTAGCGGGAGGGTCGGATGAGCAGTTCTTC.

This clone was recorded only once. CDR3 sequence: CASSTGTGSNEQFF. The CDR3 nucleotides are TGCGCCAGCAGCACCGGGACAGGTAGTAATGAGCAGTTCTTC. The chain couples TRBV5-1 to TRBJ2-1, with TRBD1 matching over 8 bases. V dropped 4 bases and J dropped 7; count of bases not matched to a gene: 7. This CDR3 spans 14 amino acids. The germline gives CDR1 SGHRS, CDR2 YFSETQ.

The chain employs TRBV6-5 and TRBJ2-1, with a possible D match to TRBD1 (5 bases). V was trimmed by 2 bases and J by 9 bases, leaving 11 bases between them. The CDR3 runs to 13 residues. Germline-derived CDR1 and CDR2 are MNHEY and SVGAGI. The CDR3 loop is CASSYGAPSEQFF. The CDR3 DNA follows: TGTGCCAGCAGTTACGGGGCTCCTAGTGAGCAGTTCTTC.

This clone was observed once. The chain is built from TRBV6-5 and TRBJ2-1, with 10 bases matching TRBD2. CDR3 length: 15 residues. V shed 4 bases, J shed 3 bases, and the junction held 3 bases outside the gene matches. Germline V gene lookup returns CDR1 MNHEY and CDR2 SVGAGI. This CDR3 is CASSSRTSGYNEQFF. DNA of the CDR3: TGTGCCAGCAGTTCCCGGACTAGCGGCTACAATGAGCAGTTCTTC.

J is TRBJ2-1 and V is TRBV7-2; D unclear. The CDR3 is made up of 15 amino acids. Per the germline V gene, CDR1 is SGHTA and CDR2 is FQGNSA. Trimming shortened V by 0 bases and J by 5 bases, and 11 bases separated the two germline ends. The CDR3 loop reads CASSLAVGSHNEQFF. Here the CDR3 DNA reads TGTGCCAGCAGCTTAGCGGTGGGCAGCCACAATGAGCAGTTCTTC.

The V gene is TRBV4-3, the J gene TRBJ2-3; D may match TRBD1 or TRBD2 (6 bases each). CDR3 length equals 14 residues. The ends were cut back, 2 bases at V and 6 bases at J, with 12 bases in the middle. Germline assignment: CDR1 LGHNA and CDR2 YSLEER. This CDR3 is CASSQNREVDTQYF. The CDR3 coding sequence is TGCGCCAGCAGCCAAAACAGGGAGGTGGATACGCAGTATTTT.

A note on this clone: This CDR3 is also generated by other DNA sequences in the sample. The V and J genes are TRBV2 and TRBJ2-7; D call uncertain. The CDR3 consists of 13 residues. Germline CDR1 SNHLY, CDR2 FYNNEI. The V end lost 1 base, the J end lost 3 bases, and 7 bases lay between the germline ends. CDR3 protein: CASSEDRNYEQYF. Written as DNA, the CDR3 is TGTGCCAGCAGTGAAGACAGAAACTACGAGCAGTACTTC.

This rearrangement joins TRBV6-6 to TRBJ1-3, with 8 nucleotides matching TRBD1. CDR1 is MNHNY and CDR2 is SVGAGI in the germline V gene (reference sequence). V lost 3 bases and J lost 8; bases outside the gene matches: 3. This CDR3 comprises 13 residues. The CDR3: CASSYPQGDTIYF. The CDR3 bases are TGTGCCAGCAGTTATCCACAGGGGGACACCATATATTTT.

The chain employs TRBV2 and TRBJ2-3; D is unresolved. V was pared by 2 bases and J by 4 bases, with 7 bases between. The CDR3 spans 13 residues. Germline CDR1 is SNHLY and CDR2 is FYNNEI. The CDR3 coding sequence is TGTGCCAGCAGTGAACTAGTCGCAGATACGCAGTATTTT. Translation: CASSELVADTQYF. The complete variable domain, with remaining parts taken from reference TRBV2 and TRBJ2-3, reads EPEVTQTPSHQVTQMGQEVILRCVPISNHLYFYWYRQILGQKVEFLVSFYNNEISEKSEIFDDQFSVERPDGSNFTLKIRSTKLEDSAMYFCASSELVADTQYFGPGTRLTVL.

This chain joins TRBV5-1 and TRBJ2-7; TRBD2 matches 13 bases. V dropped 4 bases and J dropped 5; count of bases not matched to a gene: 6. Germline CDR1 SGHRS, CDR2 YFSETQ. The CDR3 contains 15 residues. CDR3 in DNA: TGCGCCAGCAGCACTAGCGGGAGGGCCCTCGACGAGCAGTACTTC. Translation gives CASSTSGRALDEQYF.

The gene calls are TRBV21-1 and TRBJ2-7; the D call TRBD2 from the table was never checked on the DNA. TRBV21-1 is tagged as a pseudogene. CDR3 length equals 18 residues. The CDR3 loop is CASSKGHGRASGRYEQYF. The CDR3 DNA is TGTGCCAGCAGCAAAGGGCATGGTAGGGCTAGCGGGAGGTACGAGCAGTACTTC.

This chain links TRBV29-1 with TRBJ2-1; D is possibly TRBD2 (6 bases). V lost 4 bases and J 5 bases, leaving 12 bases between the germline ends. This CDR3 contains 13 residues. The germline gives CDR1 SQVTM, CDR2 ANQGSEA. The CDR3 DNA is TGCAGCGTTGTGAGACTAGGAAACAATGAGCAGTTCTTC. Protein product: CSVVRLGNNEQFF.

This clone was counted between two and nine times. The J gene is TRBJ2-7, the V gene TRBV7-9; weak D call: TRBD1 (6 bases). Germline assignment: CDR1 SEHNR and CDR2 FQNEAQ (reference sequence). CDR3 length: 16 amino acids. V lost 2 bases and J lost 0, with 14 bases in between. CDR3: CASSLRLGAPSYEQYF. As DNA, the CDR3 is TGTGCCAGCAGCTTACGTTTGGGGGCTCCCTCCTACGAGCAGTACTTC.

The genes are TRBV7-2 and TRBJ2-5; TRBD2 aligns across 7 bases. The CDR3 spans 13 residues. The germline CDR1 and CDR2 sequences are SGHTA and FQGNSA. In nucleotides, the CDR3 is TGTGGGGTTTCTAGCGGACTACAAGAGACCCAGTACTTC. The encoded protein is CGVSSGLQETQYF.

J is TRBJ2-5 and V is TRBV25-1, with unresolved D. This CDR3 spans 12 amino acids. Trimming took 0 bases from V and 5 from J, leaving 4 bases between them. Per the germline V gene, CDR1 is MGHDK and CDR2 is SYGVNS. For the CDR3, the DNA is TGTGCCAGCAGTGAATACTGGGAGACCCAGTACTTC. Its translation: CASSEYWETQYF.

The chain uses TRBV5-1 and TRBJ2-1; D is ambiguous. Trimming cost V 1 base and J 8 bases, with 10 bases left between them. Per germline, CDR1 SGHRS and CDR2 YFSETQ. The CDR3 extends over 13 amino acids. DNA of the CDR3: TGCGCCAGCAGCTTGTATCAGTCCGATGAGCAGTTCTTC. This codes for CASSLYQSDEQFF.

The CDR3 here is CASSQEAREETQYF. For the CDR3, the DNA is TGCGCCAGCAGCCAAGAAGCGAGGGAGGAGACCCAGTACTTC. This chain uses TRBV4-1 with TRBJ2-5, with D possibly matching TRBD2 (5 bases). CDR3 length: 14 amino acids. Germline V CDR1 and CDR2: MGHRA, YSYEKL. The V gene lost 0 bases and the J gene lost 5 bases, with 10 bases spanning the gap.

This clone was counted a single time. This rearrangement joins TRBV7-6 to TRBJ2-1, with a weak D call TRBD2 (6 bases). CDR1 and CDR2 from the germline V gene are SGHVS and FNYEAQ. The V end lost 1 base, the J end lost 3 bases, and 10 bases lay between the germline ends. CDR3 size: 15 residues. CDR3 amino acids: CASSLGTSIYNEQFF. CDR3 nucleotides: TGTGCCAGCAGCTTAGGTACTAGCATCTACAATGAGCAGTTCTTC.

The genes are TRBV18 and TRBJ1-2; 9 bases match TRBD1. This CDR3 region has 14 residues. Per the germline V gene, CDR1 is KGHSH and CDR2 is LQKENI. V was pared by 2 bases and J by 5 bases, with 3 bases of the junction left unmatched. CDR3 nucleotides: TGTGCCAGCTCACCAAGCGGGACAGGGTATGGCTACACCTTC. It codes for CASSPSGTGYGYTF.

The rearrangement uses TRBV30 and TRBJ2-6; TRBD1 matches 7 bases. The CDR3 consists of 16 residues. V trimming: 2 bases; J trimming: 2 bases; junction bases outside the gene matches: 6. Germline V lookup: CDR1 GTSNPN, CDR2 SVGIG (reference sequence). The CDR3 DNA sequence: TGTGCCTGGAGTTTCCCCGACAGGGCTGGGGCCAACGTCCTGACTTTC. Translation gives CAWSFPDRAGANVLTF. Together with reference TRBV30 and TRBJ2-6, the CDR3 gives the full variable domain: SQTIHQWPATLVQPVGSPLSLECTVEGTSNPNLYWYRQAAGRGLQLLFYSVGIGQISSEVPQNLSASRPQDRQFILSSKKLLLSDSGFYLCAWSFPDRAGANVLTFGAGSRLTVL.

The chain recombines TRBV27 with TRBJ2-2; no definite D call. The CDR3 is 15 residues long. Germline V gene data show CDR1 as MNHEY and CDR2 as SMNVEV (reference sequence). The V end lost 3 bases, the J end lost 7 bases, and 15 bases lay between the germline ends. The CDR3 is CASSFWGRFGGELFF. The CDR3 region has the DNA TGTGCCAGCAGTTTCTGGGGTCGCTTTGGCGGGGAGCTGTTTTTT.

The CDR3 nucleotides read TGTGCCAGCAGCCTAACTAGCGGGAGGGCAGATACGCAGTATTTT. Its protein product is CASSLTSGRADTQYF. The gene calls are TRBV9 and TRBJ2-3; 13 positions agree with TRBD2. V lost 4 bases and J lost 4; bases outside the gene matches: 3. CDR1 is SGDLS, CDR2 YYNGEE, per germline. The CDR3 spans 15 residues.

V usage is TRBV9 and J usage is TRBJ2-7; D may correspond to TRBD1 or TRBD2 (5 bases each). The CDR3 is 15 residues long. Germline CDR1 and CDR2: SGDLS and YYNGEE. V was clipped by 0 bases and J by 0 bases, with 10 bases between them. CDR3: CASSVGGTSSYEQYF. In DNA, the CDR3 is TGTGCCAGCAGCGTAGGGGGCACTAGCTCCTACGAGCAGTACTTC.